This T cell receptor beta chain stems from a study of shared clonotypes between healthy human individuals. Study as a whole: Used for every donor were three CD4 naive, three CD4 memory, two CD8 naive and one CD8 memory plate. General observations from the study: Naive subsets, compared against memory subsets, generally had larger estimated richness values. Sharing across several donors was seen in 5% to 5.5% of naive CD4 clonotypes.

V was trimmed by 4 bases and J by 8 bases, leaving 9 bases between them. CDR1 LNHDA and CDR2 SQIVND come from the germline V gene (reference sequence). CDR3 length: 13 amino acids. Libraries were prepared by immunoSEQ multiplex PCR; TCRdb keeps only in-frame clonotypes and omits some of them. The sample lists a few million clones, approximately 92% seen once, with roughly 0.14% in the top ten. On this clone itself: As yet, its antigen is unknown.

Sequences were obtained from naive CD4+ T cells sorted from blood. Subset: CD45RA+ positively selected. V and J are TRBV19 and TRBJ1-6; maybe TRBD1 (5 bases). This TCR came from a young man in good health. Here the CDR3 reads CASSTPGYSPLHF. The CDR3 DNA follows: TGTGCCAGTAGTACTCCAGGGTATTCACCCCTCCACTTT.